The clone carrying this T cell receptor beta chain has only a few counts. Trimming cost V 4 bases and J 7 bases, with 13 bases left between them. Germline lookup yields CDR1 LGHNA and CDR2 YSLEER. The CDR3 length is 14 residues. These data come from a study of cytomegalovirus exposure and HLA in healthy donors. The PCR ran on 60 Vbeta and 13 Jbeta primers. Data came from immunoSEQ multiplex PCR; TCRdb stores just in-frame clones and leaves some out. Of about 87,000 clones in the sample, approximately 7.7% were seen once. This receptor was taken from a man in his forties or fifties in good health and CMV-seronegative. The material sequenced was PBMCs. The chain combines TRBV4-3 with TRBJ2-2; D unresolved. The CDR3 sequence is CASSRNNNFGELFF. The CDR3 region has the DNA TGCGCCAGCAGCCGAAACAATAATTTCGGGGAGCTGTTTTTT.